The 2 T cell receptor beta chains below were found in one sample sequenced in a study of T cell repertoires in cytomegalovirus infection. Their recognized antigens are unknown. One entry per CDR3 protein results from TCRdb running MiXCR on the reads. The sample has 900,000 to 950,000 distinct CDR3 sequences, roughly 30% seen once. The sample in question was cultured CD8+ T cells from PBMCs, obtained from culture after CMV antigen stimulation. These receptor sequences come from a human donor in good health (CMV status not recorded). Some clones in this sample may be carry-over from other donors' samples.

J is TRBJ1-1 and V is TRBV14; TRBD1 might be the D (5 bases). Trimming shortened V by 3 bases and J by 1 base, and 12 bases separated the two germline ends. Germline assignment: CDR1 SGHDN and CDR2 FVKESK. The CDR3 is 15 amino acids. The CDR3 is CASSHETAENTEAFF. The CDR3 DNA follows: TGTGCCAGCAGCCACGAGACAGCAGAGAACACTGAAGCTTTCTTT. Filled out from reference TRBV14 and TRBJ1-1, the complete variable domain reads EAGVTQFPSHSVIEKGQTVTLRCDPISGHDNLYWYRRVMGKEIKFLLHFVKESKQDESGMPNNRFLAERTGGTYSTLKVQPAELEDSGVYFCASSHETAENTEAFFGQGTRLTVV.

With regard to this clonotype: This sequence may be a read error, since a much larger clone differs from it by one base. This sequence joins TRBV6-1 and TRBJ1-5; TRBD1 aligns across 7 bases. Per the germline V gene, CDR1 is MNHNS and CDR2 is SASEGT. The CDR3 sequence is 17 residues long. The DNA of the CDR3 is TGTGCCAGCAGTGAAGCGACAGGGCGATATAGCAATCAGTCCCAGCATTTT. As protein: CASSEATGRYSNQSQHF.